These T cell receptor beta chains were read from a single sample in a study of T-cell memory formation after mild COVID-19. TCRdb re-called the 5' RACE reads through MiXCR, storing one row per CDR3 protein. Of 550,000 to 700,000 distinct CDR3 sequences listed, approximately 15% are singletons. The sequencing sample was made of PBMCs or a T cell subset sorted from them (not recorded which). The receptor set was obtained from an adult woman who had mild COVID-19 (a few samples of this study predate the infection). Cell type and time point are not known. Both conserved end residues are part of each CDR3. A D gene is named only where the DNA matches it firmly. Part of the rows lack a size; the others show once, few, many or a class for expanded clones.

>TRBV12-3/TRBV12-4|few|.|TRBJ1-3
CASSGGEGNTIYF
TGTGCCAGCAGCGGGGGGGAAGGAAACACCATATATTTT
>TRBV6-2/TRBV6-3|.|TRBD2|TRBJ2-3
CASSYPRRTSGSPDTQYF
TGTGCCAGCAGTTACCCCCGCCGGACTAGCGGGAGCCCAGATACGCAGTATTTT
>TRBV7-9|.|TRBD2|TRBJ2-1
CASSTSGRASFF
TGTGCCAGCAGTACAAGCGGGAGGGCCTCGTTCTTC
>TRBV19|.|.|TRBJ2-2
CASIPQADTGELFF
TGTGCCAGTATTCCCCAGGCTGACACCGGGGAGCTGTTTTTT
>TRBV9|.|TRBD1|TRBJ1-1
CASSQKQGGVTEAFF
TGTGCCAGCAGCCAAAAACAGGGGGGTGTTACTGAAGCTTTCTTT
>TRBV3-1|few|TRBD1|TRBJ2-7
CASSHYGTAYEQYF
TGTGCCAGCAGCCATTACGGGACAGCCTACGAGCAGTACTTC
>TRBV6-1|.|.|TRBJ2-1
CASSAGKLAMSSYNEQFF
TGTGCCAGCAGTGCCGGGAAGCTAGCGATGAGCTCCTACAATGAGCAGTTCTTC
>TRBV3-1|.|.|TRBJ2-3
CASSPSAALGTDTQYF
TGTGCCAGCAGCCCTAGCGCAGCTTTGGGCACAGATACGCAGTATTTT
>TRBV2|.|.|TRBJ1-4
CASSGTALNEKLFF
TGTGCCAGCAGTGGGACAGCCCTAAATGAAAAACTGTTTTTT
>TRBV11-3|few|TRBD1|TRBJ2-2
CASSVRDRGDTGELFF
TGTGCCAGCAGCGTAAGGGACAGGGGAGACACCGGGGAGCTGTTTTTT
>TRBV7-9|.|.|TRBJ2-1
CASSLDPVPLAPYNEQFF
TGTGCCAGCAGCTTAGACCCCGTCCCACTAGCCCCTTACAATGAGCAGTTCTTC
>TRBV10-3|few|.|TRBJ2-3
CAISPTAGSTSDTQYF
TGTGCCATCAGTCCCACGGCTGGATCCACATCCGATACGCAGTATTTT
>TRBV7-3|.|TRBD2|TRBJ2-2
CASSLTGGGATGELFF
TGTGCCAGCAGCTTAACTGGCGGGGGGGCAACCGGGGAGCTGTTTTTT
>TRBV7-6|few|TRBD2|TRBJ2-1
CASSPRTSVINEQFF
TGTGCCAGCAGCCCAAGGACTAGCGTGATCAATGAGCAGTTCTTC
>TRBV4-1|.|TRBD2|TRBJ2-3
CASSHRAGGRSSTDTQYF
TGCGCCAGCAGCCACAGGGCGGGGGGGAGATCTAGCACAGATACGCAGTATTTT
>TRBV11-2|few|TRBD1|TRBJ2-7
CASSASRGRYEQYF
TGTGCCAGCAGCGCGAGCAGGGGGCGCTACGAGCAGTACTTC
>TRBV5-6|.|.|TRBJ1-1
CASSLALSTEAFF
TGTGCCAGCAGCTTGGCCTTGAGCACTGAAGCTTTCTTT
>TRBV7-2|.|.|TRBJ2-1
CASSSSSSEVYNEQFF
TGTGCCAGCAGCTCTTCCTCTAGCGAAGTCTACAATGAGCAGTTCTTC
>TRBV5-1|few|.|TRBJ2-7
CASSLEQSPFYEQYF
TGCGCCAGCAGCTTGGAGCAGTCCCCCTTCTACGAGCAGTACTTC
>TRBV20-1|few|.|TRBJ1-6
CSARGYSYNSPLHF
TGCAGTGCTAGAGGGTACTCCTATAATTCACCCCTCCACTTT
>TRBV30|.|.|TRBJ2-5
CAWSVNGGPSGTQYF
TGTGCCTGGAGTGTAAATGGGGGGCCGAGCGGGACCCAGTACTTC
>TRBV12-3/TRBV12-4|few|.|TRBJ2-1
CASSFLAHEQFF
TGTGCCAGCAGTTTTTTGGCCCATGAGCAGTTCTTC
>TRBV7-9|few|TRBD2|TRBJ2-1
CASSPSSGSPLGNEQFF
TGTGCCAGCAGCCCATCTAGCGGGAGCCCCTTAGGCAATGAGCAGTTCTTC
>TRBV3-1|few|.|TRBJ1-5
CASSQDRPETNQPQHF
TGTGCCAGCAGCCAAGATAGGCCAGAAACCAATCAGCCCCAGCATTTT
>TRBV12-3/TRBV12-4|.|TRBD1|TRBJ2-3
CASKPGTGGSTDTQYF
TGTGCCAGCAAACCCGGGACAGGGGGTAGCACAGATACGCAGTATTTT
>TRBV5-1|few|TRBD1|TRBJ2-1
CASSLTGTGLLGEQFF
TGCGCCAGCAGCCTTACCGGGACAGGGTTGCTCGGTGAGCAGTTCTTC
>TRBV15|few|.|TRBJ2-5
CATSTNGQSQETQYF
TGTGCCACCAGCACGAATGGACAGTCTCAAGAGACCCAGTACTTC
>TRBV20-1|.|TRBD2|TRBJ2-2
CSARGRGLASELFF
TGCAGTGCTAGAGGGAGAGGACTAGCGAGCGAGCTGTTTTTT
>TRBV7-9|.|.|TRBJ1-1
CASTPSTTLGRVQVTEAFF
TGTGCCAGCACCCCCTCAACTACCCTGGGGCGGGTCCAGGTCACTGAAGCTTTCTTT
>TRBV28|.|.|TRBJ1-5
CASSFYQGIQPQHF
TGTGCCAGCAGTTTTTATCAAGGAATTCAGCCCCAGCATTTT
>TRBV7-6|few|.|TRBJ1-3
CASSSDPEQGRGGNTIYF
TGTGCCAGCAGCTCTGATCCCGAACAGGGCCGTGGTGGAAACACCATATATTTT
>TRBV4-2|.|.|TRBJ1-2
CASSQGESGHGYTF
TGTGCCAGCAGCCAAGGGGAATCTGGCCATGGCTACACCTTC
>TRBV2|.|.|TRBJ2-2
CASSEVGSGRATGELFF
TGTGCCAGCAGTGAAGTGGGTAGTGGCAGGGCGACCGGGGAGCTGTTTTTT
>TRBV18|few|.|TRBJ2-3
CASSPNFAGDTQYF
TGTGCCAGCTCACCAAACTTCGCGGGAGATACGCAGTATTTT
>TRBV6-5|.|.|TRBJ2-5
CASSLMGQETQYF
TGTGCCAGCAGTCTAATGGGACAAGAGACCCAGTACTTC
>TRBV6-1|.|.|TRBJ2-3
CASSFQGLPTDTQYF
TGTGCCAGCAGTTTTCAGGGGCTTCCCACAGATACGCAGTATTTT
>TRBV6-6|few|.|TRBJ1-2
CASRDSLTHYGYTF
TGTGCCAGCAGGGACAGCCTGACCCACTATGGCTACACCTTC
>TRBV12-3/TRBV12-4|.|.|TRBJ2-4
CASSLTGGLKYF
TGTGCCAGCAGTTTAACCGGGGGACTTAAGTACTTC
>TRBV20-1|.|.|TRBJ1-5
CSARMGKYKGDQPQHF
TGCAGTGCTAGAATGGGAAAGTACAAGGGCGATCAGCCCCAGCATTTT
>TRBV20-1|few|.|TRBJ1-3
CSARQLTAGNTIYF
TGCAGTGCGAGACAGCTGACAGCGGGAAACACCATATATTTT
>TRBV7-2|.|.|TRBJ2-7
CASSFPSTAYEQYF
TGTGCCAGCAGCTTCCCCTCGACAGCCTACGAGCAGTACTTC
>TRBV19|few|.|TRBJ2-5
CASSILVEETQYF
TGTGCCAGTAGTATACTCGTCGAAGAGACCCAGTACTTC
>TRBV6-6|.|.|TRBJ1-4
CASRPRGGATNEKLFF
TGTGCCAGCAGACCCCGGGGGGGGGCAACTAATGAAAAACTGTTTTTT
>TRBV18|few|.|TRBJ2-1
CASSPPLRVSDNEQFF
TGTGCCAGCTCACCACCGTTACGGGTTTCGGACAATGAGCAGTTCTTC
>TRBV7-8|.|.|TRBJ1-1
CASSPRRVGNTEAFF
TGTGCCAGCAGCCCTAGGAGGGTAGGGAACACTGAAGCTTTCTTT